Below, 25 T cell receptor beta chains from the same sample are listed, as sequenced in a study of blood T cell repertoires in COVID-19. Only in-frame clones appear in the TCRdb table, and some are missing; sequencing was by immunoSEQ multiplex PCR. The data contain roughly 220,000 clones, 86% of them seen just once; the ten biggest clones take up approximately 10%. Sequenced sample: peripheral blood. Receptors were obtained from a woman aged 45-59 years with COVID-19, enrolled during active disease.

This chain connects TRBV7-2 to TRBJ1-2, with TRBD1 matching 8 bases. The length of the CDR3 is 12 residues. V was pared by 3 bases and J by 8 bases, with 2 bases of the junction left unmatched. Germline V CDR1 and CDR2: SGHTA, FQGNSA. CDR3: CASSLTGVGYTF. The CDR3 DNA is TGTGCCAGCAGCTTGACAGGGGTAGGCTACACCTTC.

Here the CDR3 reads CASSLGTTSSYEQYV. CDR3 DNA sequence: TGTGCCAGCAGCTTAGGGACTACCAGCTCCTACGAGCAGTACGTC. This sequence joins TRBV7-8 and TRBJ2-7; possible D gene TRBD2, 6 bases. This CDR3 spans 15 amino acids. Per germline, CDR1 SGHVS and CDR2 FQNEAQ. The germline V and J ends were trimmed by 1 base and 0 bases, with 10 bases remaining between them.

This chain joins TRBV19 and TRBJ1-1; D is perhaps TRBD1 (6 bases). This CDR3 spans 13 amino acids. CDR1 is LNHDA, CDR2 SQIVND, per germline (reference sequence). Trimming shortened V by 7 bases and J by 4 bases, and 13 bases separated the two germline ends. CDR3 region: CASKGAGATEAFF. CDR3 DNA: TGTGCCAGTAAAGGGGCGGGGGCCACTGAAGCTTTCTTT. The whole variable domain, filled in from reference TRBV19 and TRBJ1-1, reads DGGITQSPKYLFRKEGQNVTLSCEQNLNHDAMYWYRQDPGQGLRLIYYSQIVNDFQKGDIAEGYSVSREKKESFPLTVTSAQKNPTAFYLCASKGAGATEAFFGQGTRLTVV.

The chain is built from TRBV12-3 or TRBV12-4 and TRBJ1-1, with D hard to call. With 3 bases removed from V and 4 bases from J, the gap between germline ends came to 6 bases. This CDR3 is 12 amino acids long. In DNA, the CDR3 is TGTGCCAGCAGTTTTGGTAGCACTGAAGCTTTCTTT. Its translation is CASSFGSTEAFF.

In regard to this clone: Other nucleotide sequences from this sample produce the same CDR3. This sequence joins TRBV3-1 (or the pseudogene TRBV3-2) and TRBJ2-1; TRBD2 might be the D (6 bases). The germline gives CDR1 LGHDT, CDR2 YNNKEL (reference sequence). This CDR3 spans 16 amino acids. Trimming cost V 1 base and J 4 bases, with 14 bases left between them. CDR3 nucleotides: TGTGCCAGCAGCCAAGTTCTGGCGGGGTCATACAATGAGCAGTTCTTC. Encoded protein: CASSQVLAGSYNEQFF.

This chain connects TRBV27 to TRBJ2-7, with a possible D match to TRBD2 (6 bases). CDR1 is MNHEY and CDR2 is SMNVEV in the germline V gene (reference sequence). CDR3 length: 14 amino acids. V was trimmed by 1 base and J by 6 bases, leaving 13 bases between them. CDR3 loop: CASSLYSQGGEQYV. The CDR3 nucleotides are TGTGCCAGCAGTTTATATTCCCAGGGAGGCGAGCAGTACGTC.

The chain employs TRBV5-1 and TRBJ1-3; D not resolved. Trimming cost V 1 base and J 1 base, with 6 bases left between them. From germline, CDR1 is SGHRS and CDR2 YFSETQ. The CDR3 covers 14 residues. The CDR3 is CASSLSGSGNTIYF. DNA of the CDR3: TGCGCCAGCAGCTTGAGCGGGTCTGGAAACACCATATATTTT.

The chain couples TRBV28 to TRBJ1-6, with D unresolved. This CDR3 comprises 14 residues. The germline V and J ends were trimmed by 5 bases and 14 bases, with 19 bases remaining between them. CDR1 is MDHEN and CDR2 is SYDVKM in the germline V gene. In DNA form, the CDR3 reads TGTGCCAGCAGTCCCTCGACACTCACGGGAGCCCTCCACTTT. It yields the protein CASSPSTLTGALHF.

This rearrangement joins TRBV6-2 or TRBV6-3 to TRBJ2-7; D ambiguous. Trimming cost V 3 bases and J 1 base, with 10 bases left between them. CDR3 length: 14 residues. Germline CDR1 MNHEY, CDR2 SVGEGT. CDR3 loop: CASSYKAGSYEQYF. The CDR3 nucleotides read TGTGCCAGCAGTTATAAGGCAGGATCCTACGAGCAGTACTTC.

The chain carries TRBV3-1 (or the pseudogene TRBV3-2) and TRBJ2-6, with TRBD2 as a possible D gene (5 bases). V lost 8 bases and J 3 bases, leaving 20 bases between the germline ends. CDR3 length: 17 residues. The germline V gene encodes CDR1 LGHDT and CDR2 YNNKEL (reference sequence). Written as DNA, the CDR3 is TGTGCCAGCTCTAACGGACTCGCTTGGTATGGGGCCAACGTCCTGACTTTC. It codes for CASSNGLAWYGANVLTF.

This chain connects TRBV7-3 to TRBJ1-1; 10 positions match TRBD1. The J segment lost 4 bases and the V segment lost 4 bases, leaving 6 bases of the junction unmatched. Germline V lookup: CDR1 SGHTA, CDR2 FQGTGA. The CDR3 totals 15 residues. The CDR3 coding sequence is TGTGCCAGCAGCTCAGAGGGGACAGGGGTCACTGAAGCTTTCTTT. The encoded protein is CASSSEGTGVTEAFF. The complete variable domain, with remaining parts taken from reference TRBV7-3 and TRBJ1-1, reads GAGVSQTPSNKVTEKGKYVELRCDPISGHTALYWYRQSLGQGPEFLIYFQGTGAADDSGLPNDRFFAVRPEGSVSTLKIQRTERGDSAVYLCASSSEGTGVTEAFFGQGTRLTVV.

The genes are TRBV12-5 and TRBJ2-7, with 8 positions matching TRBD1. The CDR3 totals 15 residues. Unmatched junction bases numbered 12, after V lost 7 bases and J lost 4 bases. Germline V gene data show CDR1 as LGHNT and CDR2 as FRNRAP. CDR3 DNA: TGTGCTAGTGCCGACAGGGGTTCAGACGGGTACGAGCAGTACGTC. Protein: CASADRGSDGYEQYV.

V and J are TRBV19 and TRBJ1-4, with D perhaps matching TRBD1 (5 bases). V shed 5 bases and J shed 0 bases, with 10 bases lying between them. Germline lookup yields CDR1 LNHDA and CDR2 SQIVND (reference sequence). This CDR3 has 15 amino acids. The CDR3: CASSGGTSTNEKLFF. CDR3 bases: TGTGCCAGTAGTGGCGGGACCTCAACTAATGAAAAACTGTTTTTT.

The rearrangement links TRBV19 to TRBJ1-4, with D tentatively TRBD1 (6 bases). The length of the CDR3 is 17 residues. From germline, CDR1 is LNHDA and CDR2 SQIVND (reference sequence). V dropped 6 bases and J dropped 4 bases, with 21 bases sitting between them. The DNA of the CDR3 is TGTGCCAGTAGCCCGGGCCGCAGGGGAACGGGTAATGAAAAACTGTTTTTT. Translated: CASSPGRRGTGNEKLFF. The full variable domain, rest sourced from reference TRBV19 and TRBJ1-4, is DGGITQSPKYLFRKEGQNVTLSCEQNLNHDAMYWYRQDPGQGLRLIYYSQIVNDFQKGDIAEGYSVSREKKESFPLTVTSAQKNPTAFYLCASSPGRRGTGNEKLFFGSGTQLSVL.

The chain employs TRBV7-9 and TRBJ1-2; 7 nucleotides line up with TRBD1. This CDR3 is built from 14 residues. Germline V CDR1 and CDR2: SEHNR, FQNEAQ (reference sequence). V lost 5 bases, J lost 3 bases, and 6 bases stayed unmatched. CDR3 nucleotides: TGTGCCAGCAGCCGATACGACAGGGACTATGGCTACACCTTC. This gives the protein CASSRYDRDYGYTF.

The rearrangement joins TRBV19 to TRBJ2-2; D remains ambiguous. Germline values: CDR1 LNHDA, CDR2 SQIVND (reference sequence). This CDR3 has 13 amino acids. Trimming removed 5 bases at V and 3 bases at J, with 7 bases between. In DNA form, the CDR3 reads TGTGCCAGTAGTGGTGCGCACACCGGGGAGCTGTTTTTT. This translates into CASSGAHTGELFF. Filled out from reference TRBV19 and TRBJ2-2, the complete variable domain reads DGGITQSPKYLFRKEGQNVTLSCEQNLNHDAMYWYRQDPGQGLRLIYYSQIVNDFQKGDIAEGYSVSREKKESFPLTVTSAQKNPTAFYLCASSGAHTGELFFGEGSRLTVL.

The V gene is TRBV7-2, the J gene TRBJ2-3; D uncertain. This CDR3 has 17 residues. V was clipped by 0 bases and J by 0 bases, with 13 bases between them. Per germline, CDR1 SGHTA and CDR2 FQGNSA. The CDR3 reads CASSLAVGRLSTDTQYF. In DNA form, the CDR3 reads TGTGCCAGCAGCTTAGCGGTTGGCAGGCTTAGCACAGATACGCAGTATTTT.

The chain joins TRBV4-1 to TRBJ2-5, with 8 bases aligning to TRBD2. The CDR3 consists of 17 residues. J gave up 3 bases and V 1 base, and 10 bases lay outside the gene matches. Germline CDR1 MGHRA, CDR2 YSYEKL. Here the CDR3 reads CASSQVRAGVLKETQYF. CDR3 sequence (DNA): TGCGCCAGCAGCCAAGTAAGAGCGGGGGTTCTTAAAGAGACCCAGTACTTC.

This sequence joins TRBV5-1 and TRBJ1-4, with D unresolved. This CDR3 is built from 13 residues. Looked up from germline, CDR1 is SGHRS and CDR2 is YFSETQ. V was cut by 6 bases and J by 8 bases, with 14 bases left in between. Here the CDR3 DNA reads TGCGCCAGCACCGCCGGGTTCGGAGAAAAACTGTTTTTT. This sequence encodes CASTAGFGEKLFF.

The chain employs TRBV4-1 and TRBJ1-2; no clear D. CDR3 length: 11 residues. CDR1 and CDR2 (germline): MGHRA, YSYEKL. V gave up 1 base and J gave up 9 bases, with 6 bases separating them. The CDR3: CASSQGARYTF. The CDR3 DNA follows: TGCGCCAGCAGCCAAGGGGCCCGCTACACCTTC.

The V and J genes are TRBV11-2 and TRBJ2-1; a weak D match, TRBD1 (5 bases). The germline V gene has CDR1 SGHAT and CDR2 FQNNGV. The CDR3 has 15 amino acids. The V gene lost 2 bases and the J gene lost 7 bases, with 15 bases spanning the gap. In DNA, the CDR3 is TGTGCCAGCAGCTTAATAAGGGGCGCAGGGAATGAGCAGTTCTTC. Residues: CASSLIRGAGNEQFF.

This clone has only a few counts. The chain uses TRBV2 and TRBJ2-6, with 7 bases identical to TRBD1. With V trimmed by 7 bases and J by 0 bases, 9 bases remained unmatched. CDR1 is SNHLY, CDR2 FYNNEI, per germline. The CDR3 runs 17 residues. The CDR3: CASIPGQILSGANVLTF. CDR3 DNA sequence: TGTGCCAGCATTCCGGGACAGATCCTCTCTGGGGCCAACGTCCTGACTTTC.

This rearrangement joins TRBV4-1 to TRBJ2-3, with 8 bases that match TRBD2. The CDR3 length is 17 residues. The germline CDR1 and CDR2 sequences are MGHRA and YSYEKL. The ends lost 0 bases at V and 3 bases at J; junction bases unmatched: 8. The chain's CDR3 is CASSQEKIAGRTDTQYF. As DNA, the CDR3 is TGCGCCAGCAGCCAAGAGAAGATAGCGGGGAGAACAGATACGCAGTATTTT.

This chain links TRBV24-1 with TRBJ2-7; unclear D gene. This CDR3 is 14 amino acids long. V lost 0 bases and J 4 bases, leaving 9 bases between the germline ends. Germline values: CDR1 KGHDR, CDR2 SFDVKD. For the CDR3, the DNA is TGTGCCACCAGTGATTTGAAGTTACGGTACGAGCAGTACTTC. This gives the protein CATSDLKLRYEQYF.

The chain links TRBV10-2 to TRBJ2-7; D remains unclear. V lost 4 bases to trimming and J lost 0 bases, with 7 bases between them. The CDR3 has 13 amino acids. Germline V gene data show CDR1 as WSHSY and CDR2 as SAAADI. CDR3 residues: CASSGPPSYEQYV. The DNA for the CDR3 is TGCGCCAGCAGTGGGCCCCCCTCCTACGAGCAGTACGTC.